The 16 T cell receptor beta chains listed next were all sequenced from one sample in a study of OX40 agonist ivuxolimab in advanced cancers. Here immunoSEQ multiplex PCR was the method, and the copy in TCRdb shows in-frame clones only, minus some. This table holds tens of thousands of clones, approximately 90% found once. This material consisted of CD4+ or CD8+ T cells sorted from blood, taken in a trial of the OX40 agonist ivuxolimab. These receptors originate from an adult with an advanced solid tumor such as melanoma, head and neck, liver or kidney cancer.

The chain carries TRBV27 and TRBJ2-4, with 10 bases lining up with TRBD2. Germline loops: CDR1 MNHEY, CDR2 SMNVEV (reference sequence). Losses at the gene ends were 7 bases for V and 4 bases for J; bases not matched to a gene: 13. The CDR3 covers 17 residues. As DNA, the CDR3 is TGTGCCAGCACTAACGGACTAGCGGAGAGGGCAAAAAACATTCAGTACTTC. Residues: CASTNGLAERAKNIQYF.

The V call is TRBV11-3, the J call TRBJ2-7; D remains ambiguous. V was shortened by 1 base and J by 2 bases, with 12 bases between the two germline ends. Germline V gene data show CDR1 as SGHNT and CDR2 as YENEEA. The length of the CDR3 is 15 residues. As DNA, the CDR3 is TGTGCCAGCAGCTTAGTAGGCAGGTGGGCCTACGAGCAGTACTTC. It is translated as CASSLVGRWAYEQYF.

The rearrangement uses TRBV5-4 and TRBJ2-3, with TRBD1 identical over 8 bases. The ends lost 5 bases at V and 6 bases at J; junction bases unmatched: 5. The CDR3 totals 13 residues. Germline V CDR1 and CDR2: SGHNT, YYREEE (reference sequence). The CDR3 DNA is TGTGCCAGCAGTGACAGGGGTAGTGATACGCAGTATTTT. This gives the protein CASSDRGSDTQYF. Using reference TRBV5-4 and TRBJ2-3 for the parts outside the CDR3, the full variable domain is ETGVTQSPTHLIKTRGQQVTLRCSSQSGHNTVSWYQQALGQGPQFIFQYYREEENGRGNFPPRFSGLQFPNYSSELNVNALELDDSALYLCASSDRGSDTQYFGPGTRLTVL.

The V and J genes are TRBV19 and TRBJ1-3; no clear D gene. The CDR3 is 12 amino acids. The V end was cut by 4 bases, the J end by 5 bases, with 6 bases between. Looked up from germline, CDR1 is LNHDA and CDR2 is SQIVND (reference sequence). The CDR3 DNA reads as TGTGCCAGTAGTACACAGAGAAACACCATATATTTT. Translation gives CASSTQRNTIYF.

The V and J genes are TRBV6-1 and TRBJ2-7; 8 nucleotides match TRBD1. CDR1 MNHNS and CDR2 SASEGT come from the germline V gene. Trimming removed 6 bases from V and 7 bases from J; junction bases left unmatched: 14. The CDR3 has 15 residues. CDR3 coding DNA: TGTGCCAGCAGCGAGATGACAGGGGCGCTGCGGGAGCAGTACTTC. The encoded protein is CASSEMTGALREQYF.

This clone was seen more than once but under ten times. The genes are TRBV9 and TRBJ2-7; TRBD2 agrees at 9 bases. The CDR3 covers 16 residues. CDR1 is SGDLS, CDR2 YYNGEE, per germline. The trim removed 3 bases at V and 3 bases at J, leaving 10 bases unmatched. In DNA form, the CDR3 reads TGTGCCAGCAGCGATCCAAGTAGCGGGAGAATCTACGAGCAGTACTTC. Its protein is CASSDPSSGRIYEQYF.

This rearrangement joins TRBV18 to TRBJ2-1, with 9 bases lining up with TRBD1. Per germline, CDR1 KGHSH and CDR2 LQKENI. J lost 3 bases, V lost 2 bases, and 5 bases had no gene match. The CDR3 is 16 residues long. For the CDR3, the DNA is TGTGCCAGCTCACCAACCGCGGGACAGGGCTACAATGAGCAGTTCTTC. It is translated as CASSPTAGQGYNEQFF.

The J gene is TRBJ1-4, the V gene TRBV2; TRBD1 might be the D (6 bases). CDR1 is SNHLY and CDR2 is FYNNEI in the germline V gene. This CDR3 is 14 amino acids long. V gave up 8 bases and J gave up 7 bases, with 17 bases separating them. This chain's CDR3 is CASVEGGMGEKLFF. Here the CDR3 DNA reads TGTGCCAGCGTGGAGGGGGGCATGGGTGAAAAACTGTTTTTT.

The rearrangement uses TRBV11-2 and TRBJ2-7, with a tentative D call TRBD2 (5 bases). The CDR3 has 15 residues. Germline lookup yields CDR1 SGHAT and CDR2 FQNNGV. Trimming left V 1 base short and J 3 bases short, with 13 bases between. Here the CDR3 reads CASSLVGGLYYEQYF. The CDR3 nucleotides are TGTGCCAGCAGCTTAGTTGGCGGACTGTACTACGAGCAGTACTTC.

This chain joins TRBV5-4 and TRBJ2-3; D is possibly TRBD2 (6 bases). V shed 0 bases and J shed 4 bases, with 9 bases lying between them. The CDR3 extends over 14 amino acids. The germline V gene has CDR1 SGHNT and CDR2 YYREEE (reference sequence). Written as DNA, the CDR3 is TGTGCCAGCAGCTTGGCGAGCGGGCCAGATACGCAGTATTTT. Its protein product is CASSLASGPDTQYF.

CDR3 sequence (DNA): TGTGCCAGCAGTGGGACTAGCGGGAAGAAAGGCAATGAGCAGTTCTTC. Protein sequence: CASSGTSGKKGNEQFF. This chain links TRBV6-4 with TRBJ2-1; 12 positions match TRBD2. This CDR3 has 16 residues. The germline V gene has CDR1 MRHNA and CDR2 SNTAGT. Trimming took 4 bases from V and 6 from J; bases not matched to a gene: 7.

This sequence joins TRBV4-1 and TRBJ2-7; D is uncertain. CDR3 length: 15 residues. Germline CDR1 is MGHRA and CDR2 is YSYEKL. V gave up 2 bases and J gave up 0 bases, with 11 bases separating them. This CDR3 is CASSQTASSSYEQYF. The CDR3 DNA sequence: TGCGCCAGCAGCCAAACAGCATCGAGCTCCTACGAGCAGTACTTC.

The genes are TRBV7-8 and TRBJ2-5; possible D gene TRBD1, 6 bases. The V gene lost 5 bases and the J gene lost 5 bases, with 15 bases spanning the gap. The CDR3 runs 14 residues. CDR1 is SGHVS, CDR2 FQNEAQ, per germline. For the CDR3, the DNA is TGTGCCAGCAGCCAGGGGCGGCTCCGGGAGACCCAGTACTTC. Its protein product is CASSQGRLRETQYF.

The gene calls are TRBV27 and TRBJ2-1; weak D call: TRBD2 (6 bases). CDR1 and CDR2 from the germline V gene are MNHEY and SMNVEV (reference sequence). Trimming shortened V by 6 bases and J by 8 bases, and 20 bases separated the two germline ends. This CDR3 comprises 15 residues. The CDR3 coding sequence is TGTGCCAGCAGCCCTCTCCCCAGTAGGAGGGATGAGCAGTTCTTC. It specifies CASSPLPSRRDEQFF.

The rearrangement joins TRBV27 to TRBJ2-7, with 16 bases identical to TRBD2. Germline V gives CDR1 MNHEY, CDR2 SMNVEV (reference sequence). This CDR3 comprises 19 residues. The V segment lost 0 bases and the J segment 6 bases; nucleotides outside the gene matches: 11. DNA of the CDR3: TGTGCCAGCAGTTTATCGGGACTAGCGGGAGGGCCCTCGGTGAGCGAGCAGTACTTC. Translation: CASSLSGLAGGPSVSEQYF.

This chain uses TRBV9 with TRBJ2-3; 9 nucleotides align to TRBD2. Germline CDR1 and CDR2: SGDLS and YYNGEE. Trimming removed 4 bases from V and 6 bases from J; junction bases left unmatched: 6. The CDR3 consists of 14 residues. In DNA, the CDR3 is TGTGCCAGCAGCCAAGCTGGACTAGCGGATACGCAGTATTTT. This gives the protein CASSQAGLADTQYF.